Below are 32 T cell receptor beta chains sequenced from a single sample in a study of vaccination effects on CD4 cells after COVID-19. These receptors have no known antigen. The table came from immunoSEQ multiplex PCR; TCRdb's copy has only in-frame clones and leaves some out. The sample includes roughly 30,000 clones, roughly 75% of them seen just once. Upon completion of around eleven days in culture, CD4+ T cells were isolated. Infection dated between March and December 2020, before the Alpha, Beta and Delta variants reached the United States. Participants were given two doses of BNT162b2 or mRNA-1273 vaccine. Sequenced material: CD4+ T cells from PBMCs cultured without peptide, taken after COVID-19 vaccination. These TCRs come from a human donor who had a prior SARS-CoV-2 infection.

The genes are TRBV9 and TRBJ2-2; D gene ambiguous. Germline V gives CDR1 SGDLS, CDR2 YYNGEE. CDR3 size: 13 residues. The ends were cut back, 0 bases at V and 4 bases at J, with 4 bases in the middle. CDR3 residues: CASSVAGTGELFF. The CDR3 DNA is TGTGCCAGCAGCGTAGCCGGCACCGGGGAGCTGTTTTTT. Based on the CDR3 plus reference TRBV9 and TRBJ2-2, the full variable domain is DSGVTQTPKHLITATGQRVTLRCSPRSGDLSVYWYQQSLDQGLQFLIQYYNGEERAKGNILERFSAQQFPDLHSELNLSSLELGDSALYFCASSVAGTGELFFGEGSRLTVL.

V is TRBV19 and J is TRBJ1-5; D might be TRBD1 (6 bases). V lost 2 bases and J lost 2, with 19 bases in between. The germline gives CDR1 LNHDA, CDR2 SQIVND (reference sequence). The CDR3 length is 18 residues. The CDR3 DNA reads TGTGCCAGTAGTATATGTAGGGTGACAGGTGGCTGCAATCAGCCCCAGCATTTT. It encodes CASSICRVTGGCNQPQHF.

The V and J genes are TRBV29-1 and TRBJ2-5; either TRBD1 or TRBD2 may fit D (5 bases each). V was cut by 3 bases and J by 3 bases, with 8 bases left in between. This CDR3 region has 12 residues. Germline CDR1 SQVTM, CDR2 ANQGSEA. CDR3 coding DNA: TGCAGCGTTGATTGGGGGAAAGAGACCCAGTACTTC. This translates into CSVDWGKETQYF.

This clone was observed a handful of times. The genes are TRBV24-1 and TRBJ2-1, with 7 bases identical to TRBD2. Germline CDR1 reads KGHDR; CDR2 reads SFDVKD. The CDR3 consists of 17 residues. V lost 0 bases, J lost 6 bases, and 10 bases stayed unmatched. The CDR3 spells CATSDLGDYRDSNEQFF. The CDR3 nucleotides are TGTGCCACCAGTGATTTGGGGGACTATCGGGATAGCAATGAGCAGTTCTTC.

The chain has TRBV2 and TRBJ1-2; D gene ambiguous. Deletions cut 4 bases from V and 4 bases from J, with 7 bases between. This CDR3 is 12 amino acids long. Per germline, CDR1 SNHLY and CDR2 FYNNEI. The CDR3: CASSGQAYGYTF. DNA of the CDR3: TGTGCCAGCAGTGGGCAGGCCTATGGCTACACCTTC.

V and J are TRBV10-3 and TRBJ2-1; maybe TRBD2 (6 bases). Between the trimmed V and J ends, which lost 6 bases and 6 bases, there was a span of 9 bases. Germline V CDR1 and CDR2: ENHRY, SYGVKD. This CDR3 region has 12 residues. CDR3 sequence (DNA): TGTGCCATCAGGGGGACTGTCAATGAGCAGTTCTTC. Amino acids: CAIRGTVNEQFF.

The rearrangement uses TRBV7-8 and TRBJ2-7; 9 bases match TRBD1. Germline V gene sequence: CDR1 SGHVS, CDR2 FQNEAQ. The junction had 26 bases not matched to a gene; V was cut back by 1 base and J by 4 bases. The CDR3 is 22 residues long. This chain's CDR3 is CASSLGYLRTGVLDDLEYEQYF. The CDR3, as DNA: TGTGCCAGCAGCTTAGGGTACCTGCGGACAGGGGTTTTAGACGACCTAGAGTACGAGCAGTACTTC.

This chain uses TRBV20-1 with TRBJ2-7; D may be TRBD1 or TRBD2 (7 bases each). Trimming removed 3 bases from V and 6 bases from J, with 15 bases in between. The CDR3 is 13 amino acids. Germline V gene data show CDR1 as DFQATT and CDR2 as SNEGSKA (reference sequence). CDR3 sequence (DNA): TGCAGTGCTAGTTATGACAGGGAGGGCGAGCAGTACTTC. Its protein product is CSASYDREGEQYF.

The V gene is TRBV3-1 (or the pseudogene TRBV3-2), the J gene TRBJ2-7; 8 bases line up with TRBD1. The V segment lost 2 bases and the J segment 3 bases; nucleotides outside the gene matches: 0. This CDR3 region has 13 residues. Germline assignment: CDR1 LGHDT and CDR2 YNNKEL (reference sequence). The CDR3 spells CASSQTGGYEQYF. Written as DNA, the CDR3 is TGTGCCAGCAGCCAAACAGGGGGCTACGAGCAGTACTTC.

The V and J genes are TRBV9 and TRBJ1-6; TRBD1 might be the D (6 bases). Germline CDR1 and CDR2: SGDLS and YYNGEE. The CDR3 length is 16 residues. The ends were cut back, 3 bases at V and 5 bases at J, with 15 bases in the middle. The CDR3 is CASSDNGGGHNSPLHF. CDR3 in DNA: TGTGCCAGCAGCGATAATGGGGGGGGCCATAATTCACCCCTCCACTTT. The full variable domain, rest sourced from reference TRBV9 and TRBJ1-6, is DSGVTQTPKHLITATGQRVTLRCSPRSGDLSVYWYQQSLDQGLQFLIQYYNGEERAKGNILERFSAQQFPDLHSELNLSSLELGDSALYFCASSDNGGGHNSPLHFGNGTRLTVT.

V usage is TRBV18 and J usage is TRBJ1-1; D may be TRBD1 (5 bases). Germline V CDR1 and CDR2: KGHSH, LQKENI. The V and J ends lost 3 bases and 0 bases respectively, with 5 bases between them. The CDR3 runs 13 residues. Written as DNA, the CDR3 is TGTGCCAGCTCACCGGGGGTGAACACTGAAGCTTTCTTT. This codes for CASSPGVNTEAFF.

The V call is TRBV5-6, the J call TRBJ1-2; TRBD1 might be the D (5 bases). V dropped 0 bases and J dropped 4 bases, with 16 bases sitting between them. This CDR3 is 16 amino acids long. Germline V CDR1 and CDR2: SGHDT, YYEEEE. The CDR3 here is CASSLAAAGDAYGYTF. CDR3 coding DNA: TGTGCCAGCAGCTTGGCCGCTGCGGGGGATGCCTATGGCTACACCTTC.

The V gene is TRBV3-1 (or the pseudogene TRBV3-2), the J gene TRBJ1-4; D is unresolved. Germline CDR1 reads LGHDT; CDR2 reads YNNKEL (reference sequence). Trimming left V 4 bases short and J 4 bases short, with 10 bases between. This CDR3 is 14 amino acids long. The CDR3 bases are TGTGCCAGCAGCCTCGCACGGGGTAATGAAAAACTGTTTTTT. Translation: CASSLARGNEKLFF.

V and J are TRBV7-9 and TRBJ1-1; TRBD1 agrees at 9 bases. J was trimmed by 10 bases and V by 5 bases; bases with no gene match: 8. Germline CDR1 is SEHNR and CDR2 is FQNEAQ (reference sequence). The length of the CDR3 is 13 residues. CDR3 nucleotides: TGTGCCAGCAGCACGGGACAGGGAATTAGAGCTTTCTTT. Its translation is CASSTGQGIRAFF.

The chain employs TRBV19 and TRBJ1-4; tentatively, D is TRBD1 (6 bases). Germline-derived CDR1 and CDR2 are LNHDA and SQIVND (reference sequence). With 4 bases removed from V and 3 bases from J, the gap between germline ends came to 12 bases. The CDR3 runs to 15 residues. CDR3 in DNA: TGTGCCAGTAGTACCGACAGGAGGGCTAATGAAAAACTGTTTTTT. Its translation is CASSTDRRANEKLFF.

The CDR3: CASGVAGDYYNEQFF. As DNA, the CDR3 is TGTGCCAGCGGTGTAGCGGGAGATTACTACAATGAGCAGTTCTTC. This rearrangement joins TRBV6-1 to TRBJ2-1, with 9 bases that match TRBD2. J was trimmed by 3 bases and V by 8 bases; bases with no gene match: 8. Germline lookup yields CDR1 MNHNS and CDR2 SASEGT. The CDR3 loop spans 15 amino acids.

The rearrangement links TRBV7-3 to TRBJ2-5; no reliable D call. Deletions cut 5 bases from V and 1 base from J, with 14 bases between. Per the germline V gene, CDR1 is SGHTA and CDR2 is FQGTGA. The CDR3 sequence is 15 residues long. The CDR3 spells CASSPVGGVQETQYF. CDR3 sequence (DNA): TGTGCCAGCAGCCCAGTGGGTGGGGTCCAAGAGACCCAGTACTTC.

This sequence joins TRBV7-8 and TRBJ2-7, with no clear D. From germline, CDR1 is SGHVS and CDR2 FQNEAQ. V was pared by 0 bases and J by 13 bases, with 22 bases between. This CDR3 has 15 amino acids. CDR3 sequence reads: CASSLATFPPTILYF. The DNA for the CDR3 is TGTGCCAGCAGCTTAGCGACATTCCCCCCTACGATACTTTACTTC.

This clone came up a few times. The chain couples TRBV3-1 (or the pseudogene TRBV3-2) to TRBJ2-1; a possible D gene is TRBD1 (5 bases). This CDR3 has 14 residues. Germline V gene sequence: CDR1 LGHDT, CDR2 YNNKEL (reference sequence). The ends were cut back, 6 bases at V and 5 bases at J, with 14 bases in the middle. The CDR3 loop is CASSLLGAHNEQFF. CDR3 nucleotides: TGTGCCAGCAGTCTTCTAGGGGCCCACAATGAGCAGTTCTTC.

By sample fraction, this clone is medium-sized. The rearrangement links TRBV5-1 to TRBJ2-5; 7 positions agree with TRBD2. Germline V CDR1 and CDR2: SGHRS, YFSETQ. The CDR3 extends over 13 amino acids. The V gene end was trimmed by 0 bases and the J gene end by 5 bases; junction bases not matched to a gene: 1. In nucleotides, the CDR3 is TGCGCCAGCAGCTTGGAGGGAGGGGAGACCCAGTACTTC. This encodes CASSLEGGETQYF.

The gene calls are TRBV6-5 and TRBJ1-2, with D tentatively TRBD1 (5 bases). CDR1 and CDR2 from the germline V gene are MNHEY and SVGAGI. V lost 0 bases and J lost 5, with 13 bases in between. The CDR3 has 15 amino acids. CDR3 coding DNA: TGTGCCAGCAGTTACTCGGTGGTGACAGCTTATGGCTACACCTTC. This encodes CASSYSVVTAYGYTF.

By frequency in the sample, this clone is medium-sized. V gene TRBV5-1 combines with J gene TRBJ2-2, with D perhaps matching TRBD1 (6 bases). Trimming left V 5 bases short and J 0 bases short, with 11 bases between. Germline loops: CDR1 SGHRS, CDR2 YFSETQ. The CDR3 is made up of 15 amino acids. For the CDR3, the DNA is TGCGCCAGCAGTCCCAGGGGTACGAACACCGGGGAGCTGTTTTTT. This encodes CASSPRGTNTGELFF.

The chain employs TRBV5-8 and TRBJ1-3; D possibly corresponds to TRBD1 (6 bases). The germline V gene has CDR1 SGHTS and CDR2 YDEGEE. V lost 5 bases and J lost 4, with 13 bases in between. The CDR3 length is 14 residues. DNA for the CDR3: TGTGCCAGCAGAAAACAGGGTTCAGGAAACACCATATATTTT. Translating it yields CASRKQGSGNTIYF.

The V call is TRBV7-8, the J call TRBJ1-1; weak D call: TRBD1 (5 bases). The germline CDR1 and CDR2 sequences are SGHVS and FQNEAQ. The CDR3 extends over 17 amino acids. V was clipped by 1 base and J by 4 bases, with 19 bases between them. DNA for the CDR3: TGTGCCAGCAGCTTAGTTGCTCGGGGGGAGGTTAGCACTGAAGCTTTCTTT. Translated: CASSLVARGEVSTEAFF.

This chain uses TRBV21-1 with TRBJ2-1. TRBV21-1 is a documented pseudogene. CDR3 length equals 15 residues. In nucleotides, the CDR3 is TGTGCCAGCAGCAACAGCCTACGCTTCTACAATGAGCAGTTCTTC. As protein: CASSNSLRFYNEQFF.

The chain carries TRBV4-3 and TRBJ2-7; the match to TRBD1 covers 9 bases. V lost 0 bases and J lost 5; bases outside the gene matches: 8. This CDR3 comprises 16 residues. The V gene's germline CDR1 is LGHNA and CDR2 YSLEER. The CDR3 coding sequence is TGCGCCAGCAGCCAAGACATCGGGACAGGGTGGCACGAGCAGTACTTC. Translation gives CASSQDIGTGWHEQYF.

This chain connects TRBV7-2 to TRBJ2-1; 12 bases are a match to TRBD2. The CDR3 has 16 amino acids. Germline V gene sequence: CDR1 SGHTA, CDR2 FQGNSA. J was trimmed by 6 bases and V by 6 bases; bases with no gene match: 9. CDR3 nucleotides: TGTGCCAGCAGATTCTCTAGCGGGGGGGTATCCAATGAGCAGTTCTTC. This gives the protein CASRFSSGGVSNEQFF.

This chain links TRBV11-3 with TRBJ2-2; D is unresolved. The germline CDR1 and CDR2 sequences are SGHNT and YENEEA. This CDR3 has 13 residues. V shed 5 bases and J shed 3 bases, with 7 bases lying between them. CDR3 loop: CASSQPDTGELFF. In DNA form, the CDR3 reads TGTGCCAGCAGCCAACCGGACACCGGGGAGCTGTTTTTT.

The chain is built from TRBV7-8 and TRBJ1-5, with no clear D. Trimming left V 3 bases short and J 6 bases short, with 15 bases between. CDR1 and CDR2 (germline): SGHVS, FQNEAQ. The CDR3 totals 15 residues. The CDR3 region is CASSLGGGKAQPQHF. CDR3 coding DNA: TGTGCCAGCAGCTTGGGTGGTGGGAAAGCTCAGCCCCAGCATTTT.

The CDR3 loop is CASSLLGTYGSPLHF. The CDR3 DNA sequence: TGTGCCAGCTCACTATTGGGGACTTATGGTTCACCCCTCCACTTT. This chain links TRBV18 with TRBJ1-6, with D possibly TRBD1 on 5 matching bases. The V gene's germline CDR1 is KGHSH and CDR2 LQKENI. V lost 4 bases and J 9 bases, leaving 16 bases between the germline ends. There are 15 residues in the CDR3.

The CDR3 DNA reads as TGTGCCAGCCGCGGCCGGACAGGGATTTACAATGAGCAGTTCTTC. It translates to CASRGRTGIYNEQFF. The gene calls are TRBV2 and TRBJ2-1; TRBD1 aligns across 8 bases. This CDR3 comprises 15 residues. The trim removed 8 bases at V and 4 bases at J, leaving 10 bases unmatched. CDR1 is SNHLY and CDR2 is FYNNEI in the germline V gene.

The CDR3 protein is CASYVHLAGGSSGYTF. CDR3 sequence (DNA): TGTGCCAGTTACGTTCACCTAGCGGGGGGCTCTAGCGGCTACACCTTC. The genes are TRBV2 and TRBJ1-2; possibly TRBD1 for D (6 bases). This CDR3 has 16 residues. Germline V gene lookup returns CDR1 SNHLY and CDR2 FYNNEI. V was clipped by 9 bases and J by 8 bases, with 28 bases between them.